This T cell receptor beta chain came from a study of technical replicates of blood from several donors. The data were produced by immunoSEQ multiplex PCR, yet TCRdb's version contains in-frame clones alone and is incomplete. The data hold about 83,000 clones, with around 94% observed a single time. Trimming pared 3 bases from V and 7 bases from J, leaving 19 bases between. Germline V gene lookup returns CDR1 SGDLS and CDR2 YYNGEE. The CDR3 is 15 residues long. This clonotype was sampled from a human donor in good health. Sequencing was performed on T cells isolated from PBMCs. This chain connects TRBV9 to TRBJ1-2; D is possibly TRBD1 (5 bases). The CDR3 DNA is TGTGCCAGCAGCGCCGCTTGGCAGGGAGGGCTTGGCTACACCTTC. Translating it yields CASSAAWQGGLGYTF. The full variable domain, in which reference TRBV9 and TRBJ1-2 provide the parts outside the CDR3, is DSGVTQTPKHLITATGQRVTLRCSPRSGDLSVYWYQQSLDQGLQFLIQYYNGEERAKGNILERFSAQQFPDLHSELNLSSLELGDSALYFCASSAAWQGGLGYTFGSGTRLTVV.